This paragraph reports one T cell receptor (beta chain). Libraries were prepared by immunoSEQ multiplex PCR; TCRdb keeps only in-frame clonotypes and omits some of them. Among 200,000 to 250,000 clones listed, 70% to 85% were seen once. The sample comes from a study of blood T cell repertoires in COVID-19. The TCR originated in a woman aged 80 or over with active or convalescent COVID-19. What was sequenced was peripheral blood.

CDR3: CASAGTGIDEQYF. The DNA for the CDR3 is TGCGCCAGTGCCGGGACAGGGATCGACGAGCAGTACTTC. The rearrangement links TRBV5-1 to TRBJ2-7, with 9 bases aligning to TRBD1. The CDR3 spans 13 residues. The germline CDR1 and CDR2 sequences are SGHRS and YFSETQ. V was pared by 8 bases and J by 5 bases, with 8 bases of the junction left unmatched.